The clone carrying this T cell receptor beta chain was seen repeatedly, ten times or more. Its target is unknown. The record originates from a study of T cell repertoires in cytomegalovirus infection. On the study more broadly: Carrying CMV and the relevant HLA type showed in public TCR beta signatures. General study findings and limits: Adding up the frequency of public TCR beta families identified people who carried CMV plus the relevant HLA. The study found HLA-C-restricted CMV-specific TCR beta clonotypes dominating the ex vivo response.

TCRdb used MiXCR to reprocess the reads, holding one entry per CDR3 protein. The table lists a few hundred thousand distinct CDR3 sequences, about 18% of them singletons. The sequenced sample consisted of CD8+ T cells from PBMCs. The receptor was derived from a human donor in good health (CMV status not recorded). Some clones in this sample may be carry-over from other donors' samples.

CDR3 DNA sequence: TGCGCCAGCAGCCCCCACCTCGTGGCAGAGCGGTCCTACGAGCAGTACTTC. Translating it yields CASSPHLVAERSYEQYF. The chain carries TRBV4-1 and TRBJ2-7; weak D call: TRBD2 (5 bases). The germline CDR1 and CDR2 sequences are MGHRA and YSYEKL. The CDR3 is 17 residues long. Trimming took off 4 bases at V and 1 base at J, with 20 bases between the two ends.